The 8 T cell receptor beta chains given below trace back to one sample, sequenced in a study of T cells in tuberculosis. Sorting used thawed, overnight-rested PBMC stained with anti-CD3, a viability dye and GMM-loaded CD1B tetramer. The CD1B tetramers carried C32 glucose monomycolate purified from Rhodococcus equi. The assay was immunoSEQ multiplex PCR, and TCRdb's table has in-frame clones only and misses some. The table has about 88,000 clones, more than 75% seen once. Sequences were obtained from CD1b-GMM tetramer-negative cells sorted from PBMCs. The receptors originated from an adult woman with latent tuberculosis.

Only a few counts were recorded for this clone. The CDR3 region is CASSYSPAGNSEQYF. As DNA, the CDR3 is TGTGCCAGCAGTTACTCTCCAGCGGGAAATTCCGAGCAGTACTTC. This chain connects TRBV6-5 to TRBJ2-7; TRBD2 matches 7 bases. Per germline, CDR1 MNHEY and CDR2 SVGAGI. With 0 bases clipped from V and 6 bases from J, the junction kept 8 bases outside the gene matches. CDR3 size: 15 residues.

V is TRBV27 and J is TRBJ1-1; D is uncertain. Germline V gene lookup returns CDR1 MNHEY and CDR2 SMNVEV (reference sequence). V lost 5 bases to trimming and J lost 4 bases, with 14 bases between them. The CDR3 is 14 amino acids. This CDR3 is CASSPTRVGTEAFF. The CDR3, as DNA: TGTGCCAGCAGTCCCACCCGAGTTGGCACTGAAGCTTTCTTT.

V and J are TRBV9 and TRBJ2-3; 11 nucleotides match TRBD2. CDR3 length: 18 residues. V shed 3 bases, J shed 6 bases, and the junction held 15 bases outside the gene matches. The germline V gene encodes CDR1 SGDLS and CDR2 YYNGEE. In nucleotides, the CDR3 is TGTGCCAGCAGCGCAATTACCTTTAGCGGGGGGGCCGGTGATACGCAGTATTTT. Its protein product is CASSAITFSGGAGDTQYF.

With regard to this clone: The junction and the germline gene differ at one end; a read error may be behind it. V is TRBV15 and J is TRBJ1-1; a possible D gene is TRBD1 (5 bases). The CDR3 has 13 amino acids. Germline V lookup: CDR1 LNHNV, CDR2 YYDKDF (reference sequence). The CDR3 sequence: CATSRDRSTEAFF. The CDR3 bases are TGTGCCACCAGCCGAGACAGAAGCACTGAAGCTTTCTTT.

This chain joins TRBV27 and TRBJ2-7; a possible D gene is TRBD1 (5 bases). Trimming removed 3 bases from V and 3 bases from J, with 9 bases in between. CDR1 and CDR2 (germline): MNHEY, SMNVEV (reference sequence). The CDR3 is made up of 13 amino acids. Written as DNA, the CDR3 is TGTGCCAGCAGTTTCGGCAGGGACTACGAGCAGTACTTC. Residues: CASSFGRDYEQYF.

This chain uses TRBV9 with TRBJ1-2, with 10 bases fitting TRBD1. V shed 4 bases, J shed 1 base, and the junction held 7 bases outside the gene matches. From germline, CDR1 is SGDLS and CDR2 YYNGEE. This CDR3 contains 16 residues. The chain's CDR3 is CASSLDDRGRNYGYTF. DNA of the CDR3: TGTGCCAGCAGCCTTGATGACAGGGGGCGTAACTATGGCTACACCTTC.

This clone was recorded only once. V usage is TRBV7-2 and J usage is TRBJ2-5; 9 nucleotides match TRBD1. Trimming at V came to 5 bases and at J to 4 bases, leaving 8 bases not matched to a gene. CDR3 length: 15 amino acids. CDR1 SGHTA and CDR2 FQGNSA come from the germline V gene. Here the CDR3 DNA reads TGTGCCAGCAGCGACAGACAGGGGGGAGGAGAGACCCAGTACTTC. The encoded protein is CASSDRQGGGETQYF.

As DNA, the CDR3 is TGTGCCAGCAGCGCAATCACAGGAAACACCATATATTTT. This encodes CASSAITGNTIYF. The chain has TRBV11-3 and TRBJ1-3; D is unresolved. From germline, CDR1 is SGHNT and CDR2 YENEEA. This CDR3 is built from 13 residues. Deletions cut 5 bases from V and 4 bases from J, with 9 bases between.